This T cell receptor beta chain was found in a study of T cells in Graves' hyperthyroidism and ophthalmopathy. Study-wide context: Upon initial diagnosis and before any treatment, peripheral blood was collected.

This clonotype was seen many times. Its antigen is unknown. Findings of the study overall: Most thyroid-expanded clonotypes above 0.001 were also found in blood.

RNA transcripts gave rise to amplified TCR beta CDR3 regions. In the first-round RT-PCR of the TCR CDR3, the HTBI primer set was used. Via MiXCR, TCRdb re-called the multiplex PCR reads, giving one row per CDR3 protein. The sample carries fewer than 900,000 distinct CDR3 sequences, about a sixth recorded once. This TCR was recovered from a man between 18 and 35 years old with Graves' hyperthyroidism. Sequencing was performed on blood.

The CDR3 sequence: CASRLGGHTEAFF. The CDR3, as DNA: TGTGCCAGCAGGCTGGGAGGGCACACTGAAGCTTTCTTT. This chain joins TRBV7-2 and TRBJ1-1; D gene unclear. The germline gives CDR1 SGHTA, CDR2 FQGNSA. This CDR3 has 13 amino acids. V was clipped by 6 bases and J by 3 bases, with 11 bases between them.